The rows below give T cell receptor beta chains drawn from one sample of a study of regulatory T cells in long-lasting Graves disease. In TCRdb, the multiplex PCR reads were re-called with MiXCR into one record per CDR3 protein. Seen here are about 530,000 distinct CDR3 sequences, roughly a sixth observed once, and the top ten hold roughly 25%. The data also belong to a second study, concerning T cells in Graves' hyperthyroidism and ophthalmopathy.

Sequences were derived from peripheral blood mononuclear cells (PBMCs), sampled at new diagnosis, from a patient treated with antithyroid drugs. Receptors originate from a woman in her forties or fifties with Graves disease. The CDR3 runs from the conserved cysteine through the conserved F or W. A D gene is named only where the DNA matches it firmly. Rows may omit the clone size; those that give it use once, few, many or a size class.

TRBJ2-3 TRBV5-1 many TRBD2 CASSLFSSGGASDTQYF TGCGCCAGCAGCTTGTTCTCTAGCGGGGGGGCTTCAGATACGCAGTATTTT
TRBJ1-5 TRBV7-9 many . CASSFGPFQPQHF TGTGCCAGCAGCTTCGGACCCTTCCAGCCCCAGCATTTT
TRBJ1-1 TRBV20-1 . TRBD1 CSAADRVGTEAFF TGCAGTGCTGCCGACAGGGTGGGCACTGAAGCTTTCTTT
TRBJ2-1 TRBV7-3 many . CASSSGPGSYNEQFF TGTGCCAGCAGCTCCGGCCCCGGCTCCTACAATGAGCAGTTCTTC
TRBJ1-4 TRBV12-3/TRBV12-4 many . CASTAAGPNEKLFF TGTGCCAGCACCGCGGCAGGCCCTAATGAAAAACTGTTTTTT
TRBJ2-6 TRBV5-1 . . CASSPGGASGANVLTF TGCGCCAGCAGCCCTGGAGGGGCTTCAGGGGCCAACGTCCTGACTTTC
TRBJ1-2 TRBV12-3/TRBV12-4 few . CASSLAIQGGKGSYGYTF TGTGCCAGCAGTTTAGCGATTCAAGGAGGGAAAGGCAGCTATGGCTACACCTTC
TRBJ2-7 TRBV5-1 few . CASSVWGYEQYF TGTGCCAGCAGTGTGTGGGGGTACGAGCAGTACTTC
TRBJ2-3 TRBV19 . TRBD2 CASSMGLAEDTQYF TGTGCCAGTAGTATGGGACTAGCTGAAGATACGCAGTATTTT
TRBJ2-5 TRBV7-3 many . CASAQQGQETQYF TGTGCCAGCGCCCAACAGGGACAAGAGACCCAGTACTTC
TRBJ2-1 TRBV12-3/TRBV12-4 many . CASITGTVGYNEQFF TGTGCCAGCATCACCGGGACCGTTGGCTACAATGAGCAGTTCTTC
TRBJ2-7 TRBV12-3/TRBV12-4 many . CASRPTGTDYEQYF TGTGCCAGCAGACCAACCGGGACCGACTACGAGCAGTACTTC
TRBJ1-1 TRBV30 many TRBD1 CAWSVGQGKAEAFF TGTGCCTGGAGTGTAGGACAGGGCAAGGCTGAAGCTTTCTTT
TRBJ2-3 TRBV28 once TRBD2 CATNSAGLAGGPADTQYF TGTGCCACCAACTCCGCCGGACTAGCGGGGGGGCCCGCAGATACGCAGTATTTT
TRBJ1-1 TRBV19 many . CASVGPAGWNTEAFF TGTGCCAGTGTGGGCCCGGCAGGATGGAACACTGAAGCTTTCTTT
TRBJ2-1 TRBV24-1 few . CATSGRGEQFF TGTGCCACCAGTGGAAGGGGTGAGCAGTTCTTC
TRBJ2-3 TRBV6-2/TRBV6-3 . . CASSLSAKDTQYF TGTGCCAGCAGCCTCTCAGCCAAAGATACGCAGTATTTT
TRBJ2-5 TRBV18 . TRBD2 CASSPPELAGIQETQYF TGTGCCAGCTCACCACCTGAACTAGCGGGGATCCAAGAGACCCAGTACTTC
TRBJ2-1 TRBV20-1 many . CSARLQLGEQFF TGCAGTGCTAGGTTGCAATTAGGAGAGCAGTTCTTC
TRBJ1-1 TRBV12-3/TRBV12-4 many . CASSFGQTNTETFF TGTGCCAGCAGTTTTGGGCAGACGAACACTGAAACTTTCTTT
TRBJ1-4 TRBV5-6 many TRBD1 CASSFQGDEKLFF TGTGCCAGCAGCTTCCAGGGGGATGAAAAACTGTTTTTT
TRBJ2-1 TRBV19 . . CASSILNDDNEQFF TGTGCCAGTAGTATCCTCAATGACGACAATGAGCAGTTCTTC
TRBJ1-1 TRBV12-3/TRBV12-4 few . CASSLRGPTEALF TGTGCCAGCAGTTTAAGGGGACCCACTGAAGCTCTCTTT
TRBJ2-1 TRBV6-2/TRBV6-3 many . CASSENDGAGVNEQFF TGTGCCAGCAGTGAAAACGACGGGGCGGGTGTAAATGAGCAGTTCTTC
TRBJ2-3 TRBV11-3 many TRBD1 CASSDPPGGSTQYF TGTGCCAGCAGCGATCCGCCAGGGGGCTCTACGCAGTATTTT
TRBJ2-7 TRBV20-1 . TRBD2 CSARDVGGGTREQYF TGCAGTGCTAGAGATGTCGGGGGGGGGACGCGGGAGCAGTACTTC
TRBJ2-5 TRBV5-8 many . CASSLGPGFETQYF TGTGCCAGCAGCTTGGGCCCGGGGTTTGAGACCCAGTACTTC
TRBJ2-3 TRBV7-2 many TRBD2 CASSSGGSWTAPTDTQYF TGTGCCAGCAGCTCGGGGGGGTCCTGGACAGCCCCTACAGATACGCAGTATTTT
TRBJ1-4 TRBV14 few . CASSSGTPNEKLFF TGTGCCAGCAGCTCCGGGACACCTAATGAAAAACTGTTTTTT
TRBJ1-2 TRBV27 few TRBD1 CASRGQGIMWGYTF TGTGCCAGCAGGGGACAGGGTATTATGTGGGGCTACACCTTC
TRBJ1-1 TRBV7-9 . TRBD1 CASSWIRQGTTEAFF TGTGCCAGCAGCTGGATAAGACAGGGGACCACTGAAGCTTTCTTT
TRBJ2-7 TRBV2 many . CASSDGYRSEQYF TGTGCCAGCAGTGACGGATATCGATCCGAGCAGTACTTC
TRBJ1-1 TRBV20-1 few . CSARQYTEAFF TGCAGTGCCCGACAGTACACTGAAGCTTTCTTT
TRBJ1-2 TRBV12-3/TRBV12-4 many . CASRAVQGSAGYTF TGTGCCAGCAGGGCAGTTCAGGGGTCGGCTGGCTACACCTTC
TRBJ1-6 TRBV4-1 . . CASSHPVNSPLHF TGCGCCAGCAGCCACCCAGTTAATTCACCCCTCCACTTT
TRBJ1-5 TRBV2 . TRBD1 CASGRLDRGGQPQHF TGTGCCAGCGGACGACTGGACAGGGGCGGTCAGCCCCAGCATTTT